This T cell receptor (beta chain) came from a study of blood T cell repertoires in COVID-19. About the study: Samples of COVID-19 (acute and convalescent) were obtained from the United States, Italy and Spain. T cells, B-cell-depleted T cells, or PBMCs supplied cDNA or gDNA.

Per the authors' pipeline: Using reference gene primer amplification, nucleated cell counts were estimated. Repertoires were generated with immunoSEQ multiplex PCR, while TCRdb's copy carries only in-frame clones and drops some. V, J and clone size derive from that table, while D and trimming were established from the DNA sequence. The profile shows fewer than 700,000 clones, roughly nine tenths of them singletons. Seattle's cohort entered during active infection and was followed longitudinally. The CDR3 length is 19 residues. The germline V gene encodes CDR1 SGHAT and CDR2 FQNNGV. The germline V and J ends were trimmed by 6 bases and 0 bases, with 24 bases remaining between them.

The source material was peripheral blood. The chain uses TRBV11-2 and TRBJ1-3; weak D call: TRBD1 (6 bases). The sequence was obtained from a woman aged 50 to 60 with COVID-19, enrolled during active disease. DNA for the CDR3: TGTGCCAGCAGGTCCCTGAGACAGGACTTCAAGAGCTCTGGAAACACCATATATTTT. Amino acid sequence: CASRSLRQDFKSSGNTIYF.